Reported below is one TCR beta chain. The target antigen is unknown. This specimen comes from a study of cytomegalovirus exposure and HLA in healthy donors. General observations from the study: A later analysis found first-cohort TCR clusters tended to co-occur in the 100 to 150 validation repertoires. Cytomegalovirus-associated TCR beta chains were listed, numbering around 150. Despite most TCR sequences being rare, some public TCRs occurred in many donors.

Germline V gene data show CDR1 as LGHNA and CDR2 as YSLEER. This CDR3 comprises 17 residues. V lost 0 bases to trimming and J lost 5 bases; unmatched junction nucleotides: 9. Method: immunoSEQ multiplex PCR; TCRdb's copy keeps in-frame clones and lacks some. Among about 43,000 clones listed, roughly 92% were seen once. This chain joins TRBV4-3 and TRBJ2-7; 11 bases agree with TRBD2. The sequenced sample was PBMCs. The TCR comes from a man aged 18 to 30 in good health and CMV-seronegative. The CDR3 spells CASSQDGSGGALNEQYF. CDR3 nucleotides: TGCGCCAGCAGCCAAGACGGTAGCGGGGGGGCCTTGAACGAGCAGTACTTC.